This entry concerns a single TCR beta chain. The record originates from a study of blood T cell repertoires in COVID-19. The overall study: Nucleic acid was either cDNA or gDNA, and it came from T cells, B-cell-depleted T cells, or PBMCs.

Assay: immunoSEQ multiplex PCR; the TCRdb copy retains only in-frame clones and omits some. The data contain roughly 86,000 clones, approximately 85% of them singletons. Trimming removed 1 base from V and 4 bases from J, with 8 bases in between. The CDR3 is made up of 14 amino acids. CDR1 and CDR2 from the germline V gene are LGHDT and YNNKEL (reference sequence). The sequenced material came from peripheral blood. The TCR originated in a woman of 80 years or more with COVID-19, enrolled during active disease. The chain links TRBV3-1 (or the pseudogene TRBV3-2) to TRBJ2-1; D is undetermined. The CDR3 DNA follows: TGTGCCAGCAGCCAAGGCCCCGGGTACAATGAGCAGTTCTTC. Residues: CASSQGPGYNEQFF.